The rows below give T cell receptor beta chains drawn from one sample of a study of naive and memory T cell subsets. TCRdb re-derived calls from the UMI-ligation and nested PCR reads in MiXCR, one entry per CDR3 protein. The sample holds 80,000 or so distinct CDR3 sequences, roughly 9.2% seen once. The specimen sequenced was naive CD8+ T cells from blood. Source of these receptors: a human donor in good health. CDR3s include the opening cysteine and the closing phenylalanine or tryptophan. The D gene is left open where the match is weak. Size tells how often a clone was seen (once, few, many) or the class of an expanded clone, and some rows leave it out.

v_call	j_call	d_call	clone_size	cdr3_aa	cdr3_nt
TRBV20-1	TRBJ2-1	-	-	CSASLAGSYNEQFF	TGCAGTGCTAGCCTAGCAGGCTCCTACAATGAGCAGTTCTTC
TRBV2	TRBJ2-2	-	many	CASSVTRDSANTGELFF	TGTGCCAGCAGTGTTACCAGGGACTCCGCTAACACCGGGGAGCTGTTTTTT
TRBV20-1	TRBJ2-1	-	many	CSARWETRSFNEQFF	TGCAGTGCTAGATGGGAGACTAGGTCTTTCAATGAGCAGTTCTTC
TRBV11-1	TRBJ1-1	-	-	CASQNTEAFF	TGTGCCAGCCAGAACACTGAAGCTTTCTTT
TRBV27	TRBJ1-2	-	few	CASSLSAGSRSYTF	TGTGCCAGCAGTTTATCGGCAGGCTCCAGGAGCTACACCTTC
TRBV19	TRBJ2-1	-	-	CASSMSLADEQFF	TGTGCCAGTAGTATGAGCCTAGCCGATGAGCAGTTCTTC
TRBV27	TRBJ2-2	TRBD1	-	CASSLSSTGGRVTGELFF	TGTGCCAGCAGTTTATCCTCCACAGGGGGCCGGGTCACCGGGGAGCTGTTTTTT
TRBV12-3/TRBV12-4	TRBJ2-3	TRBD1	few	CASSFWDRDTDTQYF	TGTGCCAGCAGTTTCTGGGACAGAGACACAGATACGCAGTATTTT
TRBV28	TRBJ1-2	-	many	CASSPRGAGNGYTF	TGTGCCAGCAGCCCACGTGGGGCAGGGAATGGCTACACCTTC
TRBV7-9	TRBJ2-7	TRBD2	-	CASSPGTSFDEQYF	TGTGCCAGCAGCCCCGGGACTAGTTTCGACGAGCAGTACTTC
TRBV14	TRBJ1-6	-	few	CASSQEGSRYNSPLHF	TGTGCCAGCAGCCAAGAAGGCAGCAGATATAATTCACCCCTCCACTTT
TRBV29-1	TRBJ1-5	-	few	CSVVFHPQHF	TGCAGCGTTGTGTTCCATCCCCAGCATTTT
TRBV7-9	TRBJ2-1	TRBD2	many	CASSFLAGGPRNEQFF	TGTGCCAGCAGCTTTCTAGCGGGAGGGCCTAGGAATGAGCAGTTCTTC
TRBV29-1	TRBJ2-7	-	few	CSAARTYSYEQYF	TGCAGCGCCGCCCGGACTTACTCCTACGAGCAGTACTTC
TRBV12-3/TRBV12-4	TRBJ1-2	TRBD1	many	CASSPVRGLAYGYTF	TGTGCCAGCAGCCCCGTAAGGGGGCTAGCCTATGGCTACACCTTC
TRBV12-3/TRBV12-4	TRBJ2-7	-	-	CASSLDSPYEQYF	TGTGCCAGCAGTTTAGACTCCCCCTACGAGCAGTACTTC
TRBV5-1	TRBJ1-4	-	few	CASTLEAERPNEKLFF	TGCGCCAGCACTCTCGAGGCCGAGAGACCTAATGAAAAACTGTTTTTT
TRBV20-1	TRBJ2-1	TRBD2	few	CSARDRDYPSEQFF	TGCAGTGCTAGAGACCGGGACTACCCCTCTGAGCAGTTCTTC
TRBV9	TRBJ2-7	TRBD2	-	CASSVEPSGPYEQYF	TGTGCCAGCAGCGTAGAGCCTAGCGGTCCCTACGAGCAGTACTTC
TRBV4-1	TRBJ2-7	-	few	CASSLSGGAYEQYF	TGCGCCAGCAGCCTCAGTGGGGGCGCCTACGAGCAGTACTTC
TRBV27	TRBJ2-3	TRBD2	many	CASRTGGGRTDTQYF	TGTGCCAGCCGCACAGGCGGGGGGCGCACAGATACGCAGTATTTT
TRBV6-5	TRBJ2-5	-	few	CASSYPQETQYF	TGTGCCAGCAGTTACCCCCAAGAGACCCAGTACTTC
TRBV7-7	TRBJ2-5	-	many	CASSLNGGRGVQETQYF	TGTGCCAGCAGTCTAAACGGCGGCAGGGGAGTCCAAGAGACCCAGTACTTC
TRBV10-3	TRBJ2-4	TRBD1	few	CAISDTGGPNIQYF	TGTGCCATCAGTGATACAGGGGGCCCAAACATTCAGTACTTC
TRBV30	TRBJ2-3	TRBD2	few	CAWSVYDGAGSQFSDTQYF	TGTGCCTGGAGTGTCTACGACGGAGCGGGATCCCAATTTTCAGATACGCAGTATTTT
TRBV15	TRBJ2-3	-	few	CATSRAGDTDTQYF	TGTGCCACCAGCAGAGCGGGAGACACAGATACGCAGTATTTT
TRBV10-3	TRBJ1-1	TRBD1	few	CAISESGRDSMNTEAFF	TGTGCCATCAGTGAGTCGGGACGGGACAGCATGAACACTGAAGCTTTCTTT
TRBV29-1	TRBJ2-7	-	-	CSVSKDGYEQYF	TGCAGCGTCTCCAAGGACGGCTACGAGCAGTACTTC
TRBV9	TRBJ2-2	TRBD2	many	CASSVSSRTSGNRPGELFF	TGTGCCAGCAGCGTATCATCGAGGACTAGCGGGAATCGGCCCGGGGAGCTGTTTTTT
TRBV5-1	TRBJ1-5	TRBD1	many	CASRPTTGDNQPQHF	TGCGCCAGCAGGCCAACGACAGGGGACAATCAGCCCCAGCATTTT
TRBV4-3	TRBJ1-5	-	many	CASSQAANQPQHF	TGCGCCAGCAGCCAAGCGGCCAATCAGCCCCAGCATTTT
TRBV13	TRBJ2-7	TRBD2	many	CASSFAGVSYEQYF	TGTGCCAGCAGCTTCGCGGGAGTTTCCTACGAGCAGTACTTC
TRBV29-1	TRBJ2-7	-	many	CSVLTGATYEQYF	TGCAGCGTTCTGACAGGAGCTACCTACGAGCAGTACTTC
TRBV14	TRBJ1-1	-	few	CASGQPEAFF	TGTGCCAGCGGCCAGCCTGAAGCTTTCTTT
TRBV12-3/TRBV12-4	TRBJ2-5	-	-	CASTRAGQETQYF	TGTGCCAGCACCCGGGCGGGCCAAGAGACCCAGTACTTC
TRBV20-1	TRBJ2-2	TRBD1	few	CSARDPGQSTGELFF	TGCAGTGCTAGAGACCCGGGACAGAGCACCGGGGAGCTGTTTTTT
TRBV7-2	TRBJ1-3	-	few	CASSLADRTGNTIYF	TGTGCCAGCAGCTTAGCGGACCGGACTGGAAACACCATATATTTT
TRBV20-1	TRBJ2-1	TRBD2	few	CSASSSGYHNEQFF	TGCAGTGCTAGTTCTAGCGGATACCACAATGAGCAGTTCTTC
TRBV12-3/TRBV12-4	TRBJ2-2	TRBD2	many	CASSSPTGGTGELFF	TGTGCCAGCAGTTCCCCAACGGGAGGGACCGGGGAGCTGTTTTTT
TRBV2	TRBJ2-1	TRBD2	-	CASKAREGLVDEQFF	TGTGCCAGCAAAGCTCGGGAGGGCCTTGTCGATGAGCAGTTCTTC
TRBV20-1	TRBJ2-7	TRBD1	-	CSAPGQGQFLYEQYF	TGCAGTGCCCCGGGACAGGGTCAATTTCTCTACGAGCAGTACTTC
TRBV5-1	TRBJ1-1	TRBD1	few	CASSPLGGGAGDTEAFF	TGCGCCAGCAGCCCCCTCGGAGGGGGCGCCGGGGACACTGAAGCTTTCTTT
TRBV29-1	TRBJ1-1	TRBD1	-	CSVVRTGGDTEAFF	TGCAGCGTTGTAAGGACAGGGGGGGACACTGAAGCTTTCTTT
TRBV6-1	TRBJ2-7	-	many	CASREPGALGGYEQYF	TGTGCCAGCAGGGAACCAGGGGCTTTAGGTGGCTACGAGCAGTACTTC